This is a list of T cell receptor beta chains from one sample in a study of graft-versus-host responses after intestinal transplantation. Their antigens remain unidentified. Repertoires were generated with immunoSEQ multiplex PCR, while TCRdb's copy carries only in-frame clones and drops some. The sample lists some 88,000 clones; roughly 91% were seen once. Source: unstimulated CD8+ T cells sorted from spleen or lymph node cells, taken before intestinal transplant. Source of these receptors: a human donor who received an intestinal transplant. CDR3s include the opening cysteine and the closing phenylalanine or tryptophan. A D gene is named only where the DNA matches it firmly.

CDR3 protein: CASSVPSIGLAGAGGTDTRYF
D gene: TRBD2
J gene: TRBJ2-3
V gene: TRBV9

CDR3 protein: CASSFERDSREKLFF
D gene: -
J gene: TRBJ1-4
V gene: TRBV7-8

CDR3 protein: CASSQWGTGRNYEQYF
D gene: TRBD1
J gene: TRBJ2-7
V gene: TRBV14

CDR3 protein: CASRDRGPTGELFF
D gene: TRBD1
J gene: TRBJ2-2
V gene: TRBV6-1

CDR3 protein: CASSTGTAYEQYF
D gene: TRBD1
J gene: TRBJ2-7
V gene: TRBV18

CDR3 protein: CASSLVARDYEQYF
D gene: -
J gene: TRBJ2-7
V gene: TRBV5-6

CDR3 protein: CAWSVHRSYEQFF
D gene: -
J gene: TRBJ2-1
V gene: TRBV30

CDR3 protein: CASSSTGGNYGYTF
D gene: TRBD1
J gene: TRBJ1-2
V gene: TRBV27

CDR3 protein: CASSLAIGGKETQYF
D gene: -
J gene: TRBJ2-5
V gene: TRBV7-9

CDR3 protein: CASRTGDDGYTF
D gene: TRBD1
J gene: TRBJ1-2
V gene: TRBV27

CDR3 protein: CASSVGQGPSLGYTF
D gene: TRBD1
J gene: TRBJ1-2
V gene: TRBV9

CDR3 protein: CATSITTSPLYERYF
D gene: -
J gene: TRBJ2-7
V gene: TRBV15

CDR3 protein: CASSLKLPNEQFF
D gene: -
J gene: TRBJ2-1
V gene: TRBV27

CDR3 protein: CASSLGGGQGYGYTF
D gene: -
J gene: TRBJ1-2
V gene: TRBV27

CDR3 protein: CAISRGQGEWNTEAFF
D gene: TRBD1
J gene: TRBJ1-1
V gene: TRBV10-3

CDR3 protein: CASSYSKQGTYEQYF
D gene: -
J gene: TRBJ2-7
V gene: TRBV6-5

CDR3 protein: CASKGEDLYGYTF
D gene: -
J gene: TRBJ1-2
V gene: TRBV25-1

CDR3 protein: CASSYGQGIAGELFF
D gene: TRBD1
J gene: TRBJ2-2
V gene: TRBV7-2

CDR3 protein: CSVGGGTGVGEQYF
D gene: TRBD1
J gene: TRBJ2-7
V gene: TRBV29-1

CDR3 protein: CASSPRDKFQGPQHF
D gene: -
J gene: TRBJ1-5
V gene: TRBV18

CDR3 protein: CASRRLGGETQYF
D gene: TRBD2
J gene: TRBJ2-5
V gene: TRBV2

CDR3 protein: CASSFTPYNEQFF
D gene: -
J gene: TRBJ2-1
V gene: TRBV11-3

CDR3 protein: CMLQGDYGYTF
D gene: TRBD1
J gene: TRBJ1-2
V gene: TRBV20-1

CDR3 protein: CASSQDTSANEQFF
D gene: TRBD2
J gene: TRBJ2-1
V gene: TRBV4-3

CDR3 protein: CASSFGSFQGTGELFF
D gene: -
J gene: TRBJ2-2
V gene: TRBV7-9

CDR3 protein: CAWRTGRTTEAFF
D gene: -
J gene: TRBJ1-1
V gene: TRBV30

CDR3 protein: CASSVPAGLNTEAFF
D gene: -
J gene: TRBJ1-1
V gene: TRBV9

CDR3 protein: CASSRPDSYEQYF
D gene: -
J gene: TRBJ2-7
V gene: TRBV7-9

CDR3 protein: CASSTSSPGEYGYTF
D gene: -
J gene: TRBJ1-2
V gene: TRBV6-5

CDR3 protein: CASSVSSGGNEQFF
D gene: TRBD2
J gene: TRBJ2-1
V gene: TRBV9

CDR3 protein: CASRTTGELFF
D gene: -
J gene: TRBJ2-2
V gene: TRBV10-2

CDR3 protein: CASSIQGPRYGYTF
D gene: -
J gene: TRBJ1-2
V gene: TRBV19

CDR3 protein: CSVERQGSYEQYF
D gene: -
J gene: TRBJ2-7
V gene: TRBV29-1

CDR3 protein: CASRGQGLYEQYF
D gene: -
J gene: TRBJ2-7
V gene: TRBV6-5

CDR3 protein: CASSLVPGDTEAFF
D gene: -
J gene: TRBJ1-1
V gene: TRBV5-4

CDR3 protein: CASSPGGRVGDEQYF
D gene: -
J gene: TRBJ2-7
V gene: TRBV4-3

CDR3 protein: CASSQGGLYEQYF
D gene: -
J gene: TRBJ2-7
V gene: TRBV4-2

CDR3 protein: CASSLGTGETQYF
D gene: -
J gene: TRBJ2-5
V gene: TRBV2